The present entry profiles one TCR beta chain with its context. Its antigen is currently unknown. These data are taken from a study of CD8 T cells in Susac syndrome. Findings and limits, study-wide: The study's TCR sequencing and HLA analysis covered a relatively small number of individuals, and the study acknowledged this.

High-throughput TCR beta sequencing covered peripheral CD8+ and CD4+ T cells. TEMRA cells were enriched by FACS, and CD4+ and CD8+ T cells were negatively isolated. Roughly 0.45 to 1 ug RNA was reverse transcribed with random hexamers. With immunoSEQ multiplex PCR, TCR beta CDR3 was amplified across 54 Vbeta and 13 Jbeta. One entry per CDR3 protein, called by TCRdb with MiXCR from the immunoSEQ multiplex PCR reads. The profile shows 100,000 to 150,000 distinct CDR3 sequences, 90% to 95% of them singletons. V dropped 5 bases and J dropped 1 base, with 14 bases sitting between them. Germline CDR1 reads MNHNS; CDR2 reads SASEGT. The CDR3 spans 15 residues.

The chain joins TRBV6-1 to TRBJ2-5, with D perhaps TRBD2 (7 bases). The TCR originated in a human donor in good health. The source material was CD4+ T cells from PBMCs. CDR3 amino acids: CASSTSGGRQETQYF. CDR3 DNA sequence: TGTGCCAGCAGTACATCGGGGGGCCGCCAAGAGACCCAGTACTTC.